This T cell receptor (beta chain) emerged from a study of cytomegalovirus exposure and HLA in healthy donors. General study results and limits: TRBV6-2, TRBV6-3 and some other V segments were excluded as indistinguishable. Sequencing likely caused a cluster of highly shared sequence variants.

With 3 bases clipped from V and 9 bases from J, the junction kept 10 bases outside the gene matches. Germline V gene sequence: CDR1 KGHSH, CDR2 LQKENI. The CDR3 length is 16 residues. Note on this clone: Its antigen is still unknown.

The PCR had 60 Vbeta and 13 Jbeta primers. The protocol was immunoSEQ multiplex PCR, while the TCRdb copy is restricted to in-frame clones and leaves out a portion. The data show under 70,000 clones, 70% seen once. The sequence came from a woman aged 60 to 75 in good health and CMV-seropositive. The sequencing sample was made of PBMCs. The chain employs TRBV18 and TRBJ2-2; 10 bases align to TRBD1. The CDR3 sequence is CASSPTGGFGVRELFF. In DNA, the CDR3 is TGTGCCAGCTCACCGACAGGGGGCTTTGGTGTCCGGGAGCTGTTTTTT.